The clone carrying this T cell receptor (beta chain) turned up a few times. These data are taken from a study of metastatic and nonmetastatic thyroid tumors. With 7 bases removed from V and 11 bases from J, the gap between germline ends came to 11 bases. This CDR3 comprises 10 residues. The germline V gene has CDR1 MNHGY and CDR2 SVAAGI. TCRdb re-called clones from the PCR reads using MiXCR. The table includes about 15,000 clones, about 29% detected once. The entire patient cohort was treatment-naive prior to thyroid surgery. This chain joins TRBV6-9 and TRBJ1-1; D is perhaps TRBD1 (5 bases). Material: tumor tissue. The TCR comes from a male donor with papillary thyroid cancer or a benign thyroid nodule (not recorded which). Some clones in this sample may be carry-over from other donors' samples. The CDR3 sequence: CASIRGEAFF. The CDR3 DNA reads TGTGCCAGCATTAGGGGTGAGGCTTTCTTT.